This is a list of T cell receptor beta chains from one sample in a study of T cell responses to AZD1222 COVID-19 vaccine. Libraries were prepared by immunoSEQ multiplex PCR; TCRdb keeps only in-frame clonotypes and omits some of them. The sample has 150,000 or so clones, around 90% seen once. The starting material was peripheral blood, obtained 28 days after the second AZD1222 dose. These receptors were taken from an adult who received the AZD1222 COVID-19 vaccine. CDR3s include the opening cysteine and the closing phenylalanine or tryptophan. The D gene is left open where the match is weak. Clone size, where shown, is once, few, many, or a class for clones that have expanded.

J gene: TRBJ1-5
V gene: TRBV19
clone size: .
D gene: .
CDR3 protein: CASRYNLDQPQHF

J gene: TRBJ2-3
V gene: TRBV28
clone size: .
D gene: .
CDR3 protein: CASSYPLGDTQYF

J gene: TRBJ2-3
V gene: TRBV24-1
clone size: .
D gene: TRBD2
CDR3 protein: CATSGLAGTTDTQYF

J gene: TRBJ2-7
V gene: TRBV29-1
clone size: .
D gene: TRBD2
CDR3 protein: CSVVGGRTYEQYF

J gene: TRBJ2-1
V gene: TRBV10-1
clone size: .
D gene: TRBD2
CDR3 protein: CASRPGTTNNEQFF

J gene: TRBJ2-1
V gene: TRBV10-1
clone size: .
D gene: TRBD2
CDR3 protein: CASSEGGDDEQFF

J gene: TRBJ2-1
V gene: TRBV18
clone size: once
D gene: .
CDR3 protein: CASSPGQNNEQFF

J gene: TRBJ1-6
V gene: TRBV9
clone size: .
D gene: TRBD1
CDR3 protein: CASSAEGGQRNSPLHF

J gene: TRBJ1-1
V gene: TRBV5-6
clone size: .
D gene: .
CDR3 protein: CASSPSRVRYTEAFF

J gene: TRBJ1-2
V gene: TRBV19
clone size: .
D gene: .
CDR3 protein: CASHPYYGYTF

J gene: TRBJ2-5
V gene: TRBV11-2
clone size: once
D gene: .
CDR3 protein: CASSFQREETQYF

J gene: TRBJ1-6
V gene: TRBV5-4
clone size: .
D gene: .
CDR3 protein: CASSLEVTLTPLHF

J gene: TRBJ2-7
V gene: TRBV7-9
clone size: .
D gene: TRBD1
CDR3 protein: CASSDRGQGSYEQYF

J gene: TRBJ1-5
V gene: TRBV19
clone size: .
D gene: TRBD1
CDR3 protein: CASSIEDRGDNQPQHF

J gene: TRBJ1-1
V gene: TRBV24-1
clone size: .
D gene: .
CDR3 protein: CATSGPLNTEAFF

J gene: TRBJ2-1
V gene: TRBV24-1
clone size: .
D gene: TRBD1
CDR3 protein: CATSDLIPGQGYYNEQFF

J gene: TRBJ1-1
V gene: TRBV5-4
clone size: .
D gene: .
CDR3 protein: CASSFLGQGRDTEAFF

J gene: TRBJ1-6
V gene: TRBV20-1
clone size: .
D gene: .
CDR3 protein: CSASQSHNSPLHF

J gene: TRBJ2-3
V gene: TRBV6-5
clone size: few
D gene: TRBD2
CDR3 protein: CASRIAGGSTDTQYF

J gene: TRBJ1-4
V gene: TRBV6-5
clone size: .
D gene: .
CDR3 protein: CASRPQGLTNEKLFF

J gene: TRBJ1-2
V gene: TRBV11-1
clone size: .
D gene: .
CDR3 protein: CASSPVGAGPNYGYTF

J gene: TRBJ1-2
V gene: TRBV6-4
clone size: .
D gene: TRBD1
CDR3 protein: CASSDYGQGSYGYTF

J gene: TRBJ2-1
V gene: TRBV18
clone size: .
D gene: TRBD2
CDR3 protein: CASSPTSGQSYNEQFF

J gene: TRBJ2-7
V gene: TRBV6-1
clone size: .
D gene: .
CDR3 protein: CASSEGGAGVYEQYF

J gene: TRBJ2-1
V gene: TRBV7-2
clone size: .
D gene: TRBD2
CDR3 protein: CASSSSGSGYNEQFF

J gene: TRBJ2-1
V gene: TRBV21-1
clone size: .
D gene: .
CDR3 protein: CASSTSSGSSYNEQFF

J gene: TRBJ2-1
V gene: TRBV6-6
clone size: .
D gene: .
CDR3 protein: CASSYSGTAVSNEQFF

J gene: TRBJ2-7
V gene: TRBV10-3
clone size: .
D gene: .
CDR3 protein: CAISQGTYEQYF

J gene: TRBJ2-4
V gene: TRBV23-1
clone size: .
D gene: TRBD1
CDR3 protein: CASRQGKVAKNIQYF

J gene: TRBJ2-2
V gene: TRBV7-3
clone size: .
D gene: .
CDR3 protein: CASSSPGHGELFF

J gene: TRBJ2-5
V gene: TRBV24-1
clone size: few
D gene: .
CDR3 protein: CATSDSGTSNQETQYF

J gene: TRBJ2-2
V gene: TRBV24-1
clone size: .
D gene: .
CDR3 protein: CATSDQGQPNTGELFF

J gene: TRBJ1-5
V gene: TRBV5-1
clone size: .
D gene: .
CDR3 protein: CASSLGDGSNQPQHF

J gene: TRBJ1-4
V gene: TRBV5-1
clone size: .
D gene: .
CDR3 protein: CASSTGTANEKLFF

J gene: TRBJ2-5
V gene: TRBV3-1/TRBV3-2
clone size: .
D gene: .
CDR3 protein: CASSQGGGGWETQYF

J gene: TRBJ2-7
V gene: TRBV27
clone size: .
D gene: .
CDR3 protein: CASSLRAGSSYEQYF

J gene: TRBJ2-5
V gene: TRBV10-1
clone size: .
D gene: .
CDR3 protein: CASSMTVQETQYF

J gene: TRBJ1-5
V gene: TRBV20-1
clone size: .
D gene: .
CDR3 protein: CSANEGNQPQHF

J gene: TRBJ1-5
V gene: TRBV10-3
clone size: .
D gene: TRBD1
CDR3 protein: CAISEAAGTGGNQPQHF

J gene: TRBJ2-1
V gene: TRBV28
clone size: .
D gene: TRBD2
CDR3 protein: CAYSPLAANHNEQFF

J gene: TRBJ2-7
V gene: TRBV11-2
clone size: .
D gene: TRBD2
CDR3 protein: CASSWDSGTRRYEQYF

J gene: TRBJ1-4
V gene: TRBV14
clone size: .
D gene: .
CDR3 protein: CARPGVRINEKLFF

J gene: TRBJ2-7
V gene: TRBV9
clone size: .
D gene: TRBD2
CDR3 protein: CASSVGGLVFYEQYF

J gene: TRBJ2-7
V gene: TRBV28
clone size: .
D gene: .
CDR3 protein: CASSLFGFEQYF

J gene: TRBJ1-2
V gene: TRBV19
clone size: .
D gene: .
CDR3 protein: CASNLDRNYHGYTF

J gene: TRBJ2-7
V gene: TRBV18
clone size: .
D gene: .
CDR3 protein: CASSPGETYEQYF

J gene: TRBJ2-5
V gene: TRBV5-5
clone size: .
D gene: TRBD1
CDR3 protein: CASNLWTGYQETQYF

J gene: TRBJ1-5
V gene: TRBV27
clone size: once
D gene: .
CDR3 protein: CASSAIGGRFNQPQHF

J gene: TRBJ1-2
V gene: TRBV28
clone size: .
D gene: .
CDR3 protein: CASSSSYGYTF

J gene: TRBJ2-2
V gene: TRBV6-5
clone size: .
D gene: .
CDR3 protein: CASRTGPNTGELFF

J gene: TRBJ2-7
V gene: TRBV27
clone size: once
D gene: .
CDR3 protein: CASSPPYSYEQYF

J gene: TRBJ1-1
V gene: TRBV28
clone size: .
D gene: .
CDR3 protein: CASTSRPGGLAEAFF

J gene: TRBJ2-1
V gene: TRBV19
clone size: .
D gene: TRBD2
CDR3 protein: CASSSWTSGLNEQFF